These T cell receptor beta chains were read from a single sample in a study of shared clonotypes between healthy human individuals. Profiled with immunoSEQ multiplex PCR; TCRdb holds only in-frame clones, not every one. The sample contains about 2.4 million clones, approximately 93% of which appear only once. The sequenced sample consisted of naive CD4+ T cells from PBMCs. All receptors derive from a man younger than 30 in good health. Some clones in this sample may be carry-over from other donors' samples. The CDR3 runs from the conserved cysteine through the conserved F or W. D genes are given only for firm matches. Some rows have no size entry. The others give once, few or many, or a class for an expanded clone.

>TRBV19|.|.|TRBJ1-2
CASTVRSSGGLGGYTF
TGTGCCAGTACCGTTCGATCTTCGGGGGGCCTGGGTGGCTACACCTTC
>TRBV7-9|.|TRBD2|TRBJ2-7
CASSSGLAGGRAYEQYF
TGTGCCAGCAGCTCTGGACTAGCGGGAGGACGAGCCTACGAGCAGTACTTC
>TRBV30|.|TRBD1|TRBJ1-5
CAWSVRGRGALQPQHF
TGTGCCTGGAGTGTACGGGGCAGGGGGGCCTTACAGCCCCAGCATTTT
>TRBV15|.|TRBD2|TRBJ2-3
CATSRDAASGTDTQYF
TGTGCCACCAGCAGAGATGCGGCTAGCGGGACAGATACGCAGTATTTT
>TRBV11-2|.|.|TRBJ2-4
CASSHVFRGEDIQYF
TGTGCCAGCAGCCATGTGTTTCGGGGAGAAGACATTCAGTACTTC
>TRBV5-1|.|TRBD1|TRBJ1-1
CASKGSTGGTEAFF
TGCGCCAGCAAGGGATCGACAGGGGGCACTGAAGCTTTCTTT
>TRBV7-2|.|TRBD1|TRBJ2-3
CASRRDRWADTQYF
TGTGCCAGCAGACGGGACAGGTGGGCAGATACGCAGTATTTT
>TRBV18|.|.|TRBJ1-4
CASSLLTSATNEKLFF
TGTGCCAGCTCACTACTTACAAGTGCAACTAATGAAAAACTGTTTTTT
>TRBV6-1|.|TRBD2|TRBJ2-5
CASSDLSSGRRETQYF
TGTGCCAGCAGTGATCTTTCTAGCGGGAGACGAGAGACCCAGTACTTC
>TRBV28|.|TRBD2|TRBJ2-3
CASSSQGPLAGYIRWTDTQYF
TGTGCCAGCAGTTCTCAAGGGCCACTAGCGGGATACATCAGGTGGACAGATACGCAGTATTTT
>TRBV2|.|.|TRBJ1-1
CASVYRNTEAFF
TGTGCCAGTGTCTATCGGAACACTGAAGCTTTCTTT
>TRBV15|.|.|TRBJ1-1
CATSRSQEGGTEAFF
TGTGCCACCAGCAGATCCCAGGAGGGCGGCACTGAAGCTTTCTTT
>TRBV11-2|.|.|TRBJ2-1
CASSLEGRGANPTYNEQFF
TGTGCCAGCAGCTTAGAAGGTAGGGGGGCTAATCCTACCTACAATGAGCAGTTCTTC
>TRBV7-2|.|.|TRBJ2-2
CASSRMSTGELFF
TGTGCCAGCAGCCGGATGAGTACCGGGGAGCTGTTTTTT
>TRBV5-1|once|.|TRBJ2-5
CASSSQGLQETQYF
TGCGCCAGCAGCTCTCAGGGCCTCCAAGAGACCCAGTACTTC
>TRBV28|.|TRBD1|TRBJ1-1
CASSGTGPHTEAFF
TGTGCCAGCAGCGGGACAGGTCCCCACACTGAAGCTTTCTTT
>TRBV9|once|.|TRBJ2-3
CASSDRGGRTDTQYF
TGTGCCAGCAGCGATAGAGGGGGACGCACAGATACGCAGTATTTT
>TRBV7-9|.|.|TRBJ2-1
CASSSQATNEQFF
TGTGCCAGCAGCTCCCAGGCTACCAATGAGCAGTTCTTC
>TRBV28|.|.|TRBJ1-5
CASSFEAFQPQHF
TGTGCCAGCAGTTTCGAAGCCTTTCAGCCCCAGCATTTT
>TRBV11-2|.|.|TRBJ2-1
CASSLVARTTNEQFF
TGTGCCAGCAGCTTAGTAGCAAGAACCACAAATGAGCAGTTCTTC
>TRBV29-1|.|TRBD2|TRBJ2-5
CSVPRTSGSLETQYF
TGCAGCGTCCCCAGGACTAGCGGGAGTTTGGAGACCCAGTACTTC
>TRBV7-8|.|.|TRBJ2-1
CASSVRGSRNNEQFF
TGTGCCAGCAGCGTCAGGGGCAGTAGGAACAATGAGCAGTTCTTC
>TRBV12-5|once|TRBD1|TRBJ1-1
CASGFQGGTEAFF
TGTGCTAGTGGTTTCCAGGGGGGCACTGAAGCTTTCTTT
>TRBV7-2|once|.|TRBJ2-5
CASSLLGQPTETQYF
TGTGCCAGCAGCTTATTAGGACAGCCGACAGAGACCCAGTACTTC
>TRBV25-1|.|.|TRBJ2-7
CASRSPGGKKQYF
TGTGCCAGCAGGTCACCGGGTGGGAAGAAGCAGTACTTC
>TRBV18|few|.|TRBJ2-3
CASSPGGAPDTQYF
TGTGCCAGCTCACCAGGGGGCGCCCCAGATACGCAGTATTTT
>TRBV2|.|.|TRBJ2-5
CASSYTQEETQYF
TGTGCCAGCAGCTACACCCAAGAGGAGACCCAGTACTTC
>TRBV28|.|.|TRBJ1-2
CASMDGYGYTF
TGTGCCAGCATGGACGGCTATGGCTACACCTTC
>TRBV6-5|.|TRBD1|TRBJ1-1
CASSYPGQMNTEAFF
TGTGCCAGCAGTTACCCGGGACAGATGAACACTGAAGCTTTCTTT
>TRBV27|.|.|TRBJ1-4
CASSFGGATNEKLFF
TGTGCCAGCAGTTTCGGGGGGGCCACTAATGAAAAACTGTTTTTT
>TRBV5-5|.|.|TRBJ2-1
CASSLARMVEQFF
TGTGCCAGCAGCTTGGCCAGGATGGTAGAGCAGTTCTTC
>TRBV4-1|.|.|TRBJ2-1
CASSHPMRYNEQFF
TGCGCCAGCAGCCACCCGATGCGCTACAATGAGCAGTTCTTC
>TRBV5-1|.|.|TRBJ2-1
CASSLPDTASINEQFF
TGCGCCAGCAGCTTGCCGGACACCGCCTCAATTAATGAGCAGTTCTTC
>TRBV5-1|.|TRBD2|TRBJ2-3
CASSFGAGGTDTQYF
TGCGCCAGCAGCTTCGGAGCGGGAGGGACAGATACGCAGTATTTT
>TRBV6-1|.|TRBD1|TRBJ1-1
CASGEPPQGPTEAFF
TGTGCCAGCGGAGAGCCCCCACAGGGGCCAACTGAAGCTTTCTTT
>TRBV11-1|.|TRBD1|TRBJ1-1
CASSSQDRWKAFF
TGTGCCAGCAGCTCACAGGACAGGTGGAAAGCTTTCTTT